This TCR beta chain was obtained from a study of Graves' ophthalmopathy and Graves' hyperthyroidism. This CDR3 has 15 amino acids. The germline CDR1 and CDR2 sequences are MDHEN and SYDVKM. V was pared by 6 bases and J by 0 bases, with 14 bases between. This clonotype was seen only a few times. The antigen remains undetermined. The authors amplified TCR beta CDR3 regions from RNA transcripts. HTBI primers were employed in first-round RT-PCR, then a second-round multiplex PCR followed. TCRdb re-called the multiplex PCR reads through MiXCR, storing one row per CDR3 protein. Of over a million distinct CDR3 sequences detected, approximately 35% appear once; the ten largest clones hold around 10%. Study-wide points: Ophthalmopathy cases were distinguished from stable hyperthyroidism by a 13-signature model, reaching about 85% sensitivity and 81.08% specificity.

The sequence was obtained from an adult man with Graves' hyperthyroidism. The chain carries TRBV28 and TRBJ1-1; D unclear. Sequenced: peripheral blood or thyroid tissue (not recorded which). CDR3 in amino acids: CASSERRRLNTEAFF. For the CDR3, the DNA is TGTGCCAGCAGCGAACGCCGACGGTTGAACACTGAAGCTTTCTTT.